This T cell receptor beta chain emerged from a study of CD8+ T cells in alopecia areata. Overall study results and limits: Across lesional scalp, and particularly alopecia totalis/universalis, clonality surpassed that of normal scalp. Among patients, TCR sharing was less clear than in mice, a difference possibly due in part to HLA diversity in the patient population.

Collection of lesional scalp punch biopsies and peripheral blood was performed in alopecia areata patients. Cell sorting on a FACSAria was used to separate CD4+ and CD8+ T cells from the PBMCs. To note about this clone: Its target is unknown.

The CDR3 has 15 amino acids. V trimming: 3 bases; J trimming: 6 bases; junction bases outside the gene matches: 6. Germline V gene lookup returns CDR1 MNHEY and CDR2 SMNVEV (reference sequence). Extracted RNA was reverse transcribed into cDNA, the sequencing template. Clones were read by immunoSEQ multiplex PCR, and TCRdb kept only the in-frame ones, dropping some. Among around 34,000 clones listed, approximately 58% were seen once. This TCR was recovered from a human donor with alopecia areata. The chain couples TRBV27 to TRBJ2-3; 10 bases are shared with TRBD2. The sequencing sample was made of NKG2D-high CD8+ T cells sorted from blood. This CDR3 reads CASSFRLAGPDTQYF. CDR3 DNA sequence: TGTGCCAGCAGTTTCAGACTAGCGGGCCCTGATACGCAGTATTTT.